This T cell receptor beta chain stems from a study of blood T cells in healthy people across ages. Study information: About one barcoded beta molecule per two T cells came from capture by template switching.

Alongside a J-beta primer mix, a sample-barcoded 5' primer served in a second PCR lasting about 7 to 11 cycles. TCRdb itself ran the 5' RACE reads through MiXCR, one entry per CDR3 protein. The table lists more than 800,000 distinct CDR3 sequences, less than 50% of them singletons. Each individual donor underwent a draw of about 11 milliliters of peripheral blood. This clonotype was seen only a few times. The source material was blood. The receptor's source is a woman aged 55 to 70 in good health.

Written as DNA, the CDR3 is TGCAGCGTTGAAGATCCTTACAGGGGTAGCACCGGGGAGCTGTTTTTT. This codes for CSVEDPYRGSTGELFF. The V and J genes are TRBV29-1 and TRBJ2-2, with 7 bases matching TRBD1. The junction had 8 bases not matched to a gene; V was cut back by 0 bases and J by 4 bases. The CDR3 totals 16 residues. The germline CDR1 and CDR2 sequences are SQVTM and ANQGSEA.